Below, 29 T cell receptor beta chains from the same sample are listed, as sequenced in a study of cytomegalovirus exposure and HLA in healthy donors. In the PCR, 60 Vbeta and 13 Jbeta primers were used. Profiling relied on immunoSEQ multiplex PCR, and the TCRdb table lists in-frame clones only, not all of them. Counted here are some 190,000 clones, about four fifths occurring once; the ten biggest clones make up under 2%. Sequencing was carried out using PBMCs. Receptor source: a woman aged 25-40 years in good health and CMV-seronegative.

The genes are TRBV7-6 and TRBJ2-1; 8 bases are a match to TRBD1. Germline assignment: CDR1 SGHVS and CDR2 FNYEAQ. This CDR3 is built from 13 residues. V shed 1 base and J 15 bases; nucleotides not matched to a gene: 8. The CDR3 DNA sequence: TGTGCCAGCAGCTTAGGGGTCCGGGACAGGCCGTTCTTC. This codes for CASSLGVRDRPFF.

This clone appeared a few times. This chain links TRBV4-1 with TRBJ2-1; D gene ambiguous. This CDR3 has 16 amino acids. Germline CDR1 MGHRA, CDR2 YSYEKL. The V gene lost 0 bases and the J gene lost 0 bases, with 9 bases spanning the gap. CDR3 in DNA: TGCGCCAGCAGCCAAGATGTAGCAGTCTCCTACAATGAGCAGTTCTTC. Its translation is CASSQDVAVSYNEQFF.

The J gene is TRBJ1-5, the V gene TRBV6-1; D is undetermined. This CDR3 contains 16 residues. Germline loops: CDR1 MNHNS, CDR2 SASEGT. V gave up 3 bases and J gave up 1 base, with 13 bases separating them. CDR3 sequence (DNA): TGTGCCAGCAGTGAGTTTCAGGCTTTGAGCAATCAGCCCCAGCATTTT. As protein: CASSEFQALSNQPQHF.

This sequence joins TRBV2 and TRBJ1-6, with D possibly being TRBD1 (6 bases). Trimming pared 7 bases from V and 7 bases from J, leaving 17 bases between. The CDR3 is 15 residues long. Looked up from germline, CDR1 is SNHLY and CDR2 is FYNNEI. The CDR3 is CASMNGDTGNSPLHF. CDR3 coding DNA: TGTGCCAGCATGAACGGAGACACAGGGAATTCACCCCTCCACTTT.

The chain's CDR3 is CASRLIRGRTEAFF. CDR3 DNA: TGTGCCAGCAGACTGATCAGGGGTAGAACTGAAGCTTTCTTT. V usage is TRBV7-8 and J usage is TRBJ1-1; possible D gene TRBD1, 6 bases. This CDR3 is 14 amino acids long. From germline, CDR1 is SGHVS and CDR2 FQNEAQ. V was pared by 6 bases and J by 5 bases, with 16 bases between.

The V and J genes are TRBV14 and TRBJ2-1, with D uncertain. The CDR3 loop spans 12 amino acids. Between the trimmed V and J ends, which lost 1 base and 10 bases, there was a span of 8 bases. Per the germline V gene, CDR1 is SGHDN and CDR2 is FVKESK. CDR3 amino acids: CASSQGATEQFF. For the CDR3, the DNA is TGTGCCAGCAGCCAAGGTGCAACAGAGCAGTTCTTC.

The chain couples TRBV6-1 to TRBJ1-5, with D hard to call. The CDR3 is made up of 16 amino acids. The V gene lost 4 bases and the J gene lost 0 bases, with 13 bases spanning the gap. Germline values: CDR1 MNHNS, CDR2 SASEGT. CDR3 bases: TGTGCCAGCAGTGCCGACATTGTATATAGCAATCAGCCCCAGCATTTT. Its protein product is CASSADIVYSNQPQHF.

V is TRBV4-1 and J is TRBJ1-2; D call uncertain. Germline CDR1 is MGHRA and CDR2 is YSYEKL. The V end lost 0 bases, the J end lost 5 bases, and 13 bases lay between the germline ends. This CDR3 comprises 15 residues. The CDR3 DNA reads as TGCGCCAGCAGCCAAGATCGGCCCTCAGCGTATGGCTACACCTTC. It specifies CASSQDRPSAYGYTF.

The genes are TRBV30 and TRBJ2-3, with TRBD2 matching over 8 bases. The CDR3 consists of 16 residues. Germline V gene sequence: CDR1 GTSNPN, CDR2 SVGIG (reference sequence). V shed 0 bases, J shed 1 base, and the junction held 6 bases outside the gene matches. The CDR3 here is CAWSVPWRGGTDTQYF. The CDR3 DNA sequence: TGTGCCTGGAGTGTACCGTGGCGGGGGGGCACAGATACGCAGTATTTT.

This clone was counted only a few times. This rearrangement joins TRBV6-5 to TRBJ2-5, with D possibly TRBD1 on 6 matching bases. The DNA end favors TRBJ2-7, so the J call may be wrong. The CDR3 has 15 residues. Germline CDR1 MNHEY, CDR2 SVGAGI. This CDR3 is CASSYGKGETTEQYF. In DNA, the CDR3 is TGTGCCAGCAGTTACGGTAAGGGGGAGACCACCGAGCAGTACTTC.

This clone came up a few times. This sequence joins TRBV2 and TRBJ1-1; 7 bases fit TRBD1. The germline gives CDR1 SNHLY, CDR2 FYNNEI. Trimming cost V 1 base and J 9 bases; bases outside gene matches: 5. This CDR3 spans 13 amino acids. CDR3 amino acids: CASSEERDRKAFF. CDR3 DNA sequence: TGTGCCAGCAGTGAAGAGAGGGACAGAAAAGCTTTCTTT. Supplemented by reference TRBV2 and TRBJ1-1, the full variable domain reads EPEVTQTPSHQVTQMGQEVILRCVPISNHLYFYWYRQILGQKVEFLVSFYNNEISEKSEIFDDQFSVERPDGSNFTLKIRSTKLEDSAMYFCASSEERDRKAFFGQGTRLTVV.

This chain links TRBV7-6 with TRBJ2-1; 7 nucleotides align to TRBD2. With 1 base clipped from V and 5 bases from J, the junction kept 11 bases outside the gene matches. Germline lookup yields CDR1 SGHVS and CDR2 FNYEAQ. This CDR3 is built from 17 residues. DNA for the CDR3: TGTGCCAGCAGCTTAGGGTCGGGGTGGGGGGGTCACAATGAGCAGTTCTTC. Protein sequence: CASSLGSGWGGHNEQFF. Combining the CDR3 with reference TRBV7-6 and TRBJ2-1 gives the whole variable domain GAGVSQSPRYKVTKRGQDVALRCDPISGHVSLYWYRQALGQGPEFLTYFNYEAQQDKSGLPNDRFSAERPEGSISTLTIQRTEQRDSAMYRCASSLGSGWGGHNEQFFGPGTRLTVL.

The chain recombines TRBV4-1 with TRBJ2-3; the match to TRBD2 covers 8 bases. The CDR3 is 17 amino acids. CDR1 and CDR2 (germline): MGHRA, YSYEKL. V shed 1 base, J shed 6 bases, and the junction held 12 bases outside the gene matches. CDR3 amino acids: CASSQADNGGAADTQYF. The CDR3 nucleotides read TGCGCCAGCAGCCAAGCGGATAACGGGGGGGCCGCGGATACGCAGTATTTT.

The genes are TRBV7-2 and TRBJ2-7; a weak D match, TRBD1 (5 bases). V gave up 2 bases and J gave up 4 bases, with 12 bases separating them. CDR3 length equals 14 residues. Germline V lookup: CDR1 SGHTA, CDR2 FQGNSA. This CDR3 is CASSLFQGAYEQYF. Here the CDR3 DNA reads TGTGCCAGCAGCTTATTCCAGGGCGCGTACGAGCAGTACTTC.

V usage is TRBV4-2 and J usage is TRBJ2-1; 7 nucleotides line up with TRBD2. V shed 0 bases and J 8 bases; nucleotides not matched to a gene: 13. Germline CDR1 reads LGHNA; CDR2 reads YNFKEQ. The CDR3 is 17 amino acids. DNA for the CDR3: TGTGCCAGCAGCCAAGACCAGGCTAGCGGTATTAGGGATGAGCAGTTCTTC. Protein: CASSQDQASGIRDEQFF.

This clone was counted only a few times. The rearrangement uses TRBV5-1 and TRBJ1-2; D remains ambiguous. With 1 base removed from V and 6 bases from J, the gap between germline ends came to 10 bases. Germline V lookup: CDR1 SGHRS, CDR2 YFSETQ. This CDR3 region has 13 residues. As DNA, the CDR3 is TGCGCCAGCAGCTTGATTCCCGAGGATGGCTACACCTTC. This sequence encodes CASSLIPEDGYTF.

The rearrangement joins TRBV7-2 to TRBJ2-3; D not resolved. Trimming stripped 0 bases from V and 0 bases from J, with 4 bases between. Per germline, CDR1 SGHTA and CDR2 FQGNSA. CDR3 size: 14 residues. The CDR3 here is CASSLAFSTDTQYF. CDR3 in DNA: TGTGCCAGCAGCTTAGCCTTTAGCACAGATACGCAGTATTTT.

This clone turned up a few times. V is TRBV13 and J is TRBJ1-1; 7 bases line up with TRBD1. Germline V gene sequence: CDR1 PRHDT, CDR2 FYEKMQ (reference sequence). J lost 1 base, V lost 5 bases, and 10 bases had no gene match. The CDR3 spans 16 residues. CDR3 residues: CASSLDARQGNTEAFF. CDR3 nucleotides: TGTGCCAGCAGCCTGGACGCTCGACAGGGGAACACTGAAGCTTTCTTT.

The chain is built from TRBV5-1 and TRBJ2-1, with 10 nucleotides matching TRBD1. The V segment lost 3 bases and the J segment 5 bases; nucleotides outside the gene matches: 8. Germline CDR1 is SGHRS and CDR2 is YFSETQ. This CDR3 contains 16 residues. CDR3 in amino acids: CASSSRGQGRNNEQFF. The CDR3 DNA is TGCGCCAGCAGCTCGAGGGGACAGGGGAGGAACAATGAGCAGTTCTTC.

The gene calls are TRBV6-1 and TRBJ1-2, with 7 bases aligning to TRBD1. Germline V gives CDR1 MNHNS, CDR2 SASEGT. The CDR3 has 15 amino acids. V gave up 8 bases and J gave up 4 bases; unmatched junction bases: 13. CDR3: CASRLNSGTVYGYTF. In DNA form, the CDR3 reads TGTGCCAGCCGGCTAAACTCCGGGACAGTCTATGGCTACACCTTC.

The J gene is TRBJ2-7, the V gene TRBV10-1; TRBD2 aligns across 10 bases. Unmatched junction bases numbered 3, after V lost 2 bases and J lost 2 bases. The CDR3 length is 15 residues. The germline V gene encodes CDR1 WNHNN and CDR2 SYGVQD (reference sequence). CDR3 in DNA: TGCGCCAGCAGTGAGAGCGGGGGGGGACCCTACGAGCAGTACTTC. This translates into CASSESGGGPYEQYF.

The chain has TRBV9 and TRBJ2-2; perhaps TRBD2 as D (5 bases). The germline V gene has CDR1 SGDLS and CDR2 YYNGEE. The CDR3 loop spans 14 amino acids. V was shortened by 1 base and J by 7 bases, with 11 bases between the two germline ends. This CDR3 reads CASSVIRDGGELFF. The DNA of the CDR3 is TGTGCCAGCAGCGTAATTCGGGATGGCGGGGAGCTGTTTTTT.

J is TRBJ1-3 and V is TRBV7-9, with D perhaps TRBD1 (5 bases). Germline CDR1 SEHNR, CDR2 FQNEAQ (reference sequence). V shed 3 bases and J shed 0 bases, with 9 bases lying between them. The CDR3 runs to 15 residues. CDR3 nucleotide sequence: TGTGCCAGCAGCTTGGGGGGTACCTCTGGAAACACCATATATTTT. Protein product: CASSLGGTSGNTIYF.

This chain uses TRBV2 with TRBJ1-2; the D gene is possibly TRBD1 (5 bases). Trimming cost V 7 bases and J 0 bases, with 12 bases left between them. CDR3 length: 14 residues. Germline V gene lookup returns CDR1 SNHLY and CDR2 FYNNEI. CDR3 sequence: CASMGRRANYGYTF. For the CDR3, the DNA is TGTGCCAGCATGGGACGGAGGGCTAACTATGGCTACACCTTC.

This clone was detected only once. The V call is TRBV6-1, the J call TRBJ2-1; 7 nucleotides align to TRBD1. Germline loops: CDR1 MNHNS, CDR2 SASEGT. The CDR3 is 15 residues long. The trim removed 1 base at V and 4 bases at J, leaving 4 bases unmatched. The CDR3 loop reads CASSEVGQVYNEQFF. DNA for the CDR3: TGTGCCAGCAGTGAAGTCGGACAGGTATACAATGAGCAGTTCTTC.

This chain connects TRBV2 to TRBJ1-1; TRBD1 is a possible D gene (6 bases). This CDR3 region has 14 residues. Germline V lookup: CDR1 SNHLY, CDR2 FYNNEI. V gave up 2 bases and J gave up 0 bases, with 7 bases separating them. The CDR3 loop reads CASSEQGLNTEAFF. The CDR3 coding sequence is TGTGCCAGCAGTGAACAGGGGCTGAACACTGAAGCTTTCTTT.

This chain joins TRBV5-1 and TRBJ2-7, with D maybe TRBD1 (5 bases). The germline gives CDR1 SGHRS, CDR2 YFSETQ. The CDR3 loop spans 16 amino acids. V lost 1 base, J lost 3 bases, and 17 bases lay in between. CDR3 nucleotides: TGCGCCAGCAGCTTGCAGGGCGGCCGGCTCCTCTACGAGCAGTACTTC. It translates to CASSLQGGRLLYEQYF.

The V call is TRBV4-3, the J call TRBJ1-3; D unresolved. CDR1 and CDR2 from the germline V gene are LGHNA and YSLEER. The V end lost 4 bases, the J end lost 0 bases, and 10 bases lay between the germline ends. CDR3 size: 15 residues. CDR3: CASSPYRNSGNTIYF. CDR3 bases: TGCGCCAGCAGCCCCTACAGAAACTCTGGAAACACCATATATTTT.

This clone was seen a handful of times. The genes are TRBV7-3 and TRBJ2-1, with no clear D. The CDR3 spans 15 residues. V lost 2 bases to trimming and J lost 7 bases, with 15 bases between them. The germline gives CDR1 SGHTA, CDR2 FQGTGA. Here the CDR3 DNA reads TGTGCCAGCAGCTTATTTGCAGATTTGGTGAATGAGCAGTTCTTC. Translating it yields CASSLFADLVNEQFF.